This T cell receptor beta chain was sequenced during a study of T cell responses to AZD1222 COVID-19 vaccine. About the research overall: Doses given second, at about 4 or about 12 weeks, were pooled. General study findings and limits: Spike regions recognized by vaccine-associated CD4 TCRs spanned the protein, led by 160-218 and 743-854. Donors, mostly white British, included more females; clonal diversity was possibly underestimated.

V gave up 6 bases and J gave up 7 bases, with 13 bases separating them. Germline values: CDR1 MNHEY, CDR2 SMNVEV (reference sequence). The CDR3 extends over 13 amino acids. About this clone itself: The antigen remains unidentified.

Sequencing used immunoSEQ multiplex PCR; TCRdb keeps in-frame clones, though not all of them. Of some 110,000 clones detected, about 87% appear once; the ten largest clones hold under 4.5%. The clonotype originates from an adult in good health. Sequenced here: peripheral blood, sampled on day 0 of AZD1222 vaccination. The chain has TRBV27 and TRBJ2-1; D could derive from TRBD1 or TRBD2 (6 bases each). For the CDR3, the DNA is TGTGCCAGCAGATTACAGGGAGGTAATGAGCAGTTCTTC. Encoded protein: CASRLQGGNEQFF.